Listed here is a single TCR beta chain. J was trimmed by 4 bases and V by 3 bases; bases with no gene match: 1. Germline values: CDR1 KGHSH, CDR2 LQKENI. This CDR3 has 16 residues. Patients at the Seattle site were enrolled during active infection and followed longitudinally. Authors' analysis steps: Scientists estimated how many nucleated cells there were by amplifying reference gene primers. Sequencing used immunoSEQ multiplex PCR; TCRdb keeps in-frame clones, though not all of them. V and J calls and clone size are given by that table; D and trimming were obtained from the DNA. Among about 390,000 clones listed, around 87% were seen once. These data come from a study of blood T cell repertoires in COVID-19. Across the whole study: Samples came from the United States, Italy and Spain, spanning acute and convalescent COVID-19. T cells, B-cell-depleted T cells, or PBMCs provided the cDNA or gDNA that served as material.

The rearrangement uses TRBV18 and TRBJ2-4; 15 nucleotides align to TRBD2. The origin of this receptor is a woman in her fifties or sixties with COVID-19, enrolled during active disease. The specimen sequenced was peripheral blood. The CDR3 loop reads CASSPGLAGGKNIQYF. CDR3 DNA sequence: TGTGCCAGCTCACCGGGACTAGCGGGGGGAAAAAACATTCAGTACTTC.